One and the same sample provided the 9 T cell receptor beta chains below, sequenced in a study of cytomegalovirus exposure and HLA in healthy donors. The repertoire was sequenced with immunoSEQ multiplex PCR; TCRdb's copy has only in-frame clones and lacks some. The profile shows approximately 270,000 clones, roughly 87% of them singletons. The specimen sequenced was PBMCs. The receptor set was obtained from a man aged 18-30 years in good health and CMV-seropositive.

The chain has TRBV27 and TRBJ1-4; 7 nucleotides line up with TRBD1. Unmatched junction bases numbered 15, after V lost 5 bases and J lost 0 bases. Germline V gene lookup returns CDR1 MNHEY and CDR2 SMNVEV (reference sequence). The CDR3 length is 19 residues. CDR3 loop: CASSVRQGNHFATNEKLFF. As DNA, the CDR3 is TGTGCCAGCAGTGTCCGACAGGGAAACCATTTTGCAACTAATGAAAAACTGTTTTTT.

The chain uses TRBV28 and TRBJ1-2; D unresolved. CDR1 is MDHEN, CDR2 SYDVKM, per germline. The CDR3 loop spans 16 amino acids. V was pared by 2 bases and J by 8 bases, with 21 bases between. The CDR3 here is CASSLPSLGRASGYTF. The CDR3 nucleotides are TGTGCCAGCAGTTTACCGTCATTGGGGAGGGCCTCCGGCTACACCTTC.

The chain links TRBV6-1 to TRBJ1-4, with D maybe TRBD1 (5 bases). CDR3 length: 13 amino acids. The germline gives CDR1 MNHNS, CDR2 SASEGT. V lost 8 bases and J 8 bases, leaving 15 bases between the germline ends. The CDR3 reads CASALQEGEKLFF. CDR3 DNA sequence: TGTGCCAGCGCTTTACAGGAAGGCGAAAAACTGTTTTTT.

The chain carries TRBV5-1 and TRBJ1-1; 8 bases agree with TRBD1. Germline CDR1 reads SGHRS; CDR2 reads YFSETQ. The CDR3 consists of 17 residues. Germline trimming cut 0 bases from V and 3 bases from J; bases unmatched to any gene: 10. CDR3 amino acids: CASSLAGGDRSDTEAFF. In DNA, the CDR3 is TGCGCCAGCAGCTTGGCAGGAGGGGACAGGTCCGACACTGAAGCTTTCTTT.

This chain connects TRBV11-2 to TRBJ2-7, with D possibly matching TRBD2 (5 bases). The CDR3 contains 11 residues. Trimming took 5 bases from V and 7 from J, leaving 9 bases between them. Germline V gene lookup returns CDR1 SGHAT and CDR2 FQNNGV. The CDR3 is CASSPPGEQYF. Written as DNA, the CDR3 is TGTGCCAGCAGCCCTCCGGGGGAGCAGTACTTC.

Comment on this clone: One end of the junction is discordant with germline, which a read error may explain. The chain carries TRBV10-3 and TRBJ1-2, with TRBD1 matching over 9 bases. The CDR3 contains 15 residues. Germline V lookup: CDR1 ENHRY, CDR2 SYGVKD. CDR3 in amino acids: CASSLYTGTGNGYTF. DNA for the CDR3: TGTGCCAGCAGTTTGTATACCGGGACAGGGAATGGCTACACCTTC.

The chain is built from TRBV6-6 and TRBJ2-7, with unresolved D. CDR1 is MNHNY and CDR2 is SVGAGI in the germline V gene (reference sequence). The CDR3 length is 13 residues. Trimming pared 4 bases from V and 2 bases from J, leaving 9 bases between. CDR3 coding DNA: TGTGCCAGCAGTTCCCAAACAACCTACGAGCAGTACTTC. It is translated as CASSSQTTYEQYF.

The J gene is TRBJ2-7, the V gene TRBV28; 8 positions agree with TRBD2. The germline V gene has CDR1 MDHEN and CDR2 SYDVKM. The CDR3 contains 14 residues. V was pared by 1 base and J by 2 bases, with 1 base of the junction left unmatched. The CDR3 spells CASSLYGRAYEQYF. In DNA, the CDR3 is TGTGCCAGCAGTTTATACGGGAGGGCCTACGAGCAGTACTTC.

This clone came up once. V gene TRBV4-2 combines with J gene TRBJ2-7; TRBD1 agrees at 7 bases. Per germline, CDR1 LGHNA and CDR2 YNFKEQ. The length of the CDR3 is 13 residues. The J segment lost 4 bases and the V segment lost 4 bases, leaving 4 bases of the junction unmatched. The chain's CDR3 is CASSPMGQYEQYF. CDR3 bases: TGTGCCAGCAGCCCGATGGGACAGTACGAGCAGTACTTC.